This T cell receptor beta chain was sequenced for a study of STAT5B mutations in CD4+ large granular lymphocyte leukemia. Findings and caveats of the study: Patient CD4-sorted repertoires stayed more clonal than healthy ones after leukemic-clone removal. TRBV06-family usage was enriched in top patient clones (8/27) versus controls (2/35). Over 20% of private leukemic clonotypes occurred rarely in other patients' non-leukemic repertoires.

V lost 5 bases, J lost 0 bases, and 12 bases lay in between. Germline loops: CDR1 SGHTA, CDR2 FQGNSA. The CDR3 runs to 15 residues. This was a survey-level run. Sequencing was performed with immunoSEQ multiplex PCR; in TCRdb, only in-frame clones are kept and a portion is missing. Of some 19,000 clones in the sample, about 75% were seen once. As to this clone: Its target is not known.

This receptor was obtained from a human donor in good health. This rearrangement joins TRBV7-2 to TRBJ2-3; no firm D call. Sequenced input: CD4+ T cells from blood buffy coats. CDR3 residues: CASSPRRQSTDTQYF. DNA of the CDR3: TGTGCCAGCAGCCCGCGTCGGCAAAGCACAGATACGCAGTATTTT.